A selection of T cell receptor beta chains follows, all from one sample in a study of tumor-infiltrating lymphocytes in primary liver carcinoma. TCRdb reanalysed the multiplex PCR reads using MiXCR and keeps one entry per CDR3 protein. The table has roughly 120,000 distinct CDR3 sequences, approximately 68% seen once. Sequencing was done on a sample of tumor-adjacent normal liver tissue. These receptors were obtained from an older woman with primary liver carcinoma and hepatitis B virus infection. CDR3s include the opening cysteine and the closing phenylalanine or tryptophan.

j_gene	v_gene	CDR3aa
TRBJ1-3	TRBV28	CASSLPSGNTIYF
TRBJ2-1	TRBV12-3/TRBV12-4	CASSPIAGGGNERFF
TRBJ1-1	TRBV20-1	CNARPQGEAFF
TRBJ2-3	TRBV11-2	CASSLDMGDAQYF
TRBJ2-1	TRBV7-8	CASSPRGGLVGGHGEQFF
TRBJ1-1	TRBV19	CASMGSPENTEAFF
TRBJ2-1	TRBV11-2	CTSSYTRSSYNEQFF
TRBJ2-1	TRBV29-1	CSVEGDSESGPGYKEQFF
TRBJ2-3	TRBV30	CAWNKAGGIHTQYF
TRBJ2-7	TRBV6-5	CASSSGSSYEQNF
TRBJ2-3	TRBV29-1	CSTPRDSAPDTQYF
TRBJ1-2	TRBV6-1	CASRLLVTDYDYTF
TRBJ2-1	TRBV5-1	CASSFSGSPNEQFF
TRBJ2-7	TRBV29-1	CSVGIPYEQYF
TRBJ2-1	TRBV11-3	CASNLGAHSNVQFF
TRBJ1-1	TRBV5-6	CARNQGSTEAFF
TRBJ1-2	TRBV5-5	CASSPRGESSGGYTF
TRBJ2-2	TRBV5-6	CASSLFESATGELFF
TRBJ2-1	TRBV29-1	CGVAGGETSYNEQFF
TRBJ2-7	TRBV12-3/TRBV12-4	CASSLRLAISSYDQYF
TRBJ1-1	TRBV11-2	CASSATTGYISTKAFF
TRBJ2-3	TRBV25-1	CASSVTGTDTQCF
TRBJ2-5	TRBV6-2/TRBV6-3	CASTISRTPQEIQYF